Detailed here is one TCR beta chain. The CDR3 consists of 17 residues. Trimming cost V 4 bases and J 4 bases; bases outside gene matches: 7. CDR1 and CDR2 from the germline V gene are KGHDR and SFDVKD. Clones were sequenced by immunoSEQ multiplex PCR, and TCRdb holds only the in-frame ones, with some missing. The sample has some 460,000 clones, roughly nine tenths seen once; the top ten hold over 1.5%. This specimen belongs to a study of Ad26.COV2.S vaccination and SARS-CoV-2 variants. Sample treatment: over 15 received Ad26.COV2.S at low or high dose, single or two shots; roughly five received placebo; per-sample allocation not given. On day 63 after the first injection, vaccine and placebo recipients gave samples. The donor's status was that of an adult aged 18-55 years in Boston.

Sequenced here: peripheral blood, sampled in a trial of Ad26.COV2.S vaccine versus placebo. The chain employs TRBV24-1 and TRBJ2-2; 11 positions agree with TRBD2. This sequence was found in a person between 18 and 59 years old who received the Ad26.COV2.S COVID-19 vaccine or a placebo. The CDR3 DNA follows: TGTGCCACCAGTGACCGGTCTAGCGGGAGGATCACCGGGGAGCTGTTTTTT. Protein product: CATSDRSSGRITGELFF.